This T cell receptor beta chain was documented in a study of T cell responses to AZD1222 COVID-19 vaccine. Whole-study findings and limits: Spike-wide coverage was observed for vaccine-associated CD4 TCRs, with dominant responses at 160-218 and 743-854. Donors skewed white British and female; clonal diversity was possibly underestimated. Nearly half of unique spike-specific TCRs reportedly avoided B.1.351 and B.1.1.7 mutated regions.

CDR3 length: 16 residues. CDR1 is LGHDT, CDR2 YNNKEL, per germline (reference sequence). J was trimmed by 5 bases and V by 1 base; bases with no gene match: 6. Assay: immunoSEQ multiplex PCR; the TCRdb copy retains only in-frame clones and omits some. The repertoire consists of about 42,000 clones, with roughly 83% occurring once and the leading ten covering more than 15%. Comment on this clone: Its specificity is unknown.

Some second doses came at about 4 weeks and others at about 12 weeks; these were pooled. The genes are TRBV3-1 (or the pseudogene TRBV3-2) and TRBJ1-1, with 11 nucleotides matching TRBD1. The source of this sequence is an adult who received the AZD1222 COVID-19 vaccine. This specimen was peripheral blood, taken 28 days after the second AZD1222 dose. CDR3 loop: CASSQADRGLTTEAFF. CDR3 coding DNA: TGTGCCAGCAGCCAAGCGGACAGGGGGCTGACAACTGAAGCTTTCTTT.